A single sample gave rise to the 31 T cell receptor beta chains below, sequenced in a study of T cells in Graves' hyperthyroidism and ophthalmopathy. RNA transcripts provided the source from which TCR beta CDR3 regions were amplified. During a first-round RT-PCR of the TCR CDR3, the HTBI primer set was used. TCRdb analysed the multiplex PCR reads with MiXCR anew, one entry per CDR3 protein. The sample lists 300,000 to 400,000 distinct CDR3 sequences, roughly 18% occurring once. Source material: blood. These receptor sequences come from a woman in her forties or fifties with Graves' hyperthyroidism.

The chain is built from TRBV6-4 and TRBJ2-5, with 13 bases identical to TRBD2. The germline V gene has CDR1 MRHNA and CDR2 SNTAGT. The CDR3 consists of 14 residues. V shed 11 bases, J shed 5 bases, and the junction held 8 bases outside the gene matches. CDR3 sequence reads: CASRLAGGMETQYF. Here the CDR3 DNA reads TGTGCCTCCCGACTAGCGGGAGGCATGGAGACCCAGTACTTC.

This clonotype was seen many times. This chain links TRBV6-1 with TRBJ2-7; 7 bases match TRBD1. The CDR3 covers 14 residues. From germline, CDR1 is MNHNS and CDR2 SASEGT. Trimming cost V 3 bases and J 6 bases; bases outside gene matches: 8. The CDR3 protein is CASSDDDRAAEQYV. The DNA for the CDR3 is TGTGCCAGCAGTGATGACGACAGGGCCGCCGAGCAGTACGTC.

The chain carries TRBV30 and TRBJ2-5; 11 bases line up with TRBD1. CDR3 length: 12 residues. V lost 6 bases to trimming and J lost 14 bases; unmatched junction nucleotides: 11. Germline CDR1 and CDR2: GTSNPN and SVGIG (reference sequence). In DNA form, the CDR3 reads TGTGCCTGCCACGGACAGGGGGCCGACCTTTACTTC. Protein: CACHGQGADLYF.

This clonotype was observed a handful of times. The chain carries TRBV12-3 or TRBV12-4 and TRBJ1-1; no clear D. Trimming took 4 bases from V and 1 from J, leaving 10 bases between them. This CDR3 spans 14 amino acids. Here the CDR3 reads CASSSLSQNTEAFF. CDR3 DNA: TGTGCCAGCAGTTCCCTTTCCCAGAACACTGAAGCTTTCTTT.

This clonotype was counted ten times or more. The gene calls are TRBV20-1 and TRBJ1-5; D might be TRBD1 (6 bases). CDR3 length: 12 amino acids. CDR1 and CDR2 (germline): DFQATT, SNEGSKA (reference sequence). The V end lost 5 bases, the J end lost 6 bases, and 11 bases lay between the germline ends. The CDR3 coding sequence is TGCAGTGCTCGGACAGCCACTCAGCCCCAGCATTTT. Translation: CSARTATQPQHF.

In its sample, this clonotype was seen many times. The CDR3 coding sequence is TGTGCCAGCAGCGACCCCGTTGGAGCCAACACTGAAGCTTTCTTT. It translates to CASSDPVGANTEAFF. The chain uses TRBV2 and TRBJ1-1, with D uncertain. The V and J ends lost 6 bases and 2 bases respectively, with 16 bases between them. Germline loops: CDR1 SNHLY, CDR2 FYNNEI. The CDR3 extends over 15 amino acids.

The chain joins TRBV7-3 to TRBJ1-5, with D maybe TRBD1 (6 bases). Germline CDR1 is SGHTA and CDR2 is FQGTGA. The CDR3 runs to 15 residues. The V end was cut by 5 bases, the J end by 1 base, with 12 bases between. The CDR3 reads CASSASQGSNQPQHF. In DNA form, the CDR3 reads TGTGCCAGCAGCGCATCTCAGGGGAGCAATCAGCCCCAGCATTTT.

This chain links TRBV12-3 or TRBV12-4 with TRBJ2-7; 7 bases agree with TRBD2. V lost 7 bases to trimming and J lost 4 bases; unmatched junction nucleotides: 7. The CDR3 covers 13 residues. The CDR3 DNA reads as TGTGCCAGCAAGGGGCTAGCGGATTACGAGCAGTACTTC. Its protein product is CASKGLADYEQYF.

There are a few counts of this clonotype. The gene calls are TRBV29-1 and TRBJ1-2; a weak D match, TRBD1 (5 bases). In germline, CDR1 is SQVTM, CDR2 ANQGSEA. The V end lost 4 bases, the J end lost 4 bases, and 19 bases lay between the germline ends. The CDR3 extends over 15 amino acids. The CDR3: CSVGGEPGVGYGYTF. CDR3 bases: TGCAGCGTTGGAGGGGAACCGGGAGTGGGCTATGGCTACACCTTC.

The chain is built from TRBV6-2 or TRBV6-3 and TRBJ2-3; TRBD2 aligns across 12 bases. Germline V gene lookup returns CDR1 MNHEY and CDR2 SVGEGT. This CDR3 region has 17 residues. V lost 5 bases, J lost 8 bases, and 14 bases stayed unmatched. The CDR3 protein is CASSSPGLAGGLGTQYF. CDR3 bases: TGTGCCAGCAGTAGCCCTGGGCTAGCGGGGGGGCTGGGTACGCAGTATTTT.

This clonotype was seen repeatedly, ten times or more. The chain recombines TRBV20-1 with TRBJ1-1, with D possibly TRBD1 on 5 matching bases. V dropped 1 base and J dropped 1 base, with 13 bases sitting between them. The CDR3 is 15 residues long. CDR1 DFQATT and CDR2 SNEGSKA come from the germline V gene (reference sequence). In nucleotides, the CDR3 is TGCAGTGCTAGAGTGCCGGGACGTAGGAACACTGAAGCTTTCTTT. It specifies CSARVPGRRNTEAFF.

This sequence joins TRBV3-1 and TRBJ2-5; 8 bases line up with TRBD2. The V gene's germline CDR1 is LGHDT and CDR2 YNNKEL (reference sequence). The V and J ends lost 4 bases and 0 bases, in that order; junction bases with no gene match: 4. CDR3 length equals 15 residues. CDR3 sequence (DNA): TGTGCCAGCAGCCTCGGTAGCGGGGACCAAGAGACCCAGTACTTC. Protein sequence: CASSLGSGDQETQYF.

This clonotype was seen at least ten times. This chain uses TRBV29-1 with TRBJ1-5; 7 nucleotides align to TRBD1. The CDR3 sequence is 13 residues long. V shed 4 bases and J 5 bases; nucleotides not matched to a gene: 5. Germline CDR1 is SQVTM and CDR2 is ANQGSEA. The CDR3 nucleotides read TGCAGCGTTGCGGGACAGTATGATCAGCCCCAGCATTTT. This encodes CSVAGQYDQPQHF. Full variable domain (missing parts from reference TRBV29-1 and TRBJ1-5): SAVISQKPSRDICQRGTSLTIQCQVDSQVTMMFWYRQQPGQSLTLIATANQGSEATYESGFVIDKFPISRPNLTFSTLTVSNMSPEDSSIYLCSVAGQYDQPQHFGDGTRLSIL.

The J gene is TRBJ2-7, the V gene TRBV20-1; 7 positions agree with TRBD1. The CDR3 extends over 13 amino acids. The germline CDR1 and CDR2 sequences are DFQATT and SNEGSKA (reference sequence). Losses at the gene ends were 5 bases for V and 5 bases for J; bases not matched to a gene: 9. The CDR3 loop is CSAYGRGSDEQYV. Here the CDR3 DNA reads TGCAGTGCTTACGGCAGGGGGAGCGACGAGCAGTACGTC.

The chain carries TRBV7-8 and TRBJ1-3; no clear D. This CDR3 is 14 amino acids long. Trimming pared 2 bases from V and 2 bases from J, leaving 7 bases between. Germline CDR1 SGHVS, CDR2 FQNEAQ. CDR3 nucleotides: TGTGCCAGCAGCTTATCGGTTCCTGGAAACACCATATATTTT. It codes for CASSLSVPGNTIYF.

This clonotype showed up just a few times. As DNA, the CDR3 is TGTGCCAGTAGCCTCGTCCCGGGACTCCAGAACACTGAAGCTTTCTTT. It yields the protein CASSLVPGLQNTEAFF. V gene TRBV19 combines with J gene TRBJ1-1, with D perhaps matching TRBD1 (5 bases). Per the germline V gene, CDR1 is LNHDA and CDR2 is SQIVND (reference sequence). Trimming took 6 bases from V and 1 from J, leaving 18 bases between them. The CDR3 spans 16 residues.

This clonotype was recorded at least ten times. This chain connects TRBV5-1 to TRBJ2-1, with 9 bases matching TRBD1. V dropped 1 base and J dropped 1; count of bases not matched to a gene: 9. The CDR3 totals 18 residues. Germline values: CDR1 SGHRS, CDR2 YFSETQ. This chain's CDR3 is CASSLTTTQGASYNEQFF. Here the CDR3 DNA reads TGCGCCAGCAGCTTGACAACAACACAGGGGGCGTCCTACAATGAGCAGTTCTTC.

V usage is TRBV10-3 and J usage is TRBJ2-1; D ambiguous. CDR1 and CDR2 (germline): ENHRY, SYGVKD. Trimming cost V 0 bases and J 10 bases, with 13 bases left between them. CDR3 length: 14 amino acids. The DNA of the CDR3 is TGTGCCATCAGTGAGTCTGCAACCCCCAGGGAGCAGTTCTTC. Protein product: CAISESATPREQFF.

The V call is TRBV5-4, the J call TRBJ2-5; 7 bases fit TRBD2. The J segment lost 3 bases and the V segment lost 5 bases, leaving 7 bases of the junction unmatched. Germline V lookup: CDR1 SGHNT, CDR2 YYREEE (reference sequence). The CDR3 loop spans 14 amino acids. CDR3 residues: CASSLRDYEETQYF. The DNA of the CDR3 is TGTGCCAGCAGTCTCCGGGACTACGAAGAGACCCAGTACTTC.

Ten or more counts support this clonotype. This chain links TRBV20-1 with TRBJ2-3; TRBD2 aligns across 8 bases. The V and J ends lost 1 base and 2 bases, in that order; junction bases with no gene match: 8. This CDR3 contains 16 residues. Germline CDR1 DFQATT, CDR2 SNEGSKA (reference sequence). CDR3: CSARVGLAGVTDTQYF. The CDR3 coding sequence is TGCAGTGCTAGAGTCGGACTAGCAGGGGTCACAGATACGCAGTATTTT.

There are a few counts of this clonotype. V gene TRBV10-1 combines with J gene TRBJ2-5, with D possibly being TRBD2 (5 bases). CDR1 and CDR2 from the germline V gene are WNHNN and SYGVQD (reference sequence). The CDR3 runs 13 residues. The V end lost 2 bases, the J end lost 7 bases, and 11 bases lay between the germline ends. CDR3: CASSETRAGTQYF. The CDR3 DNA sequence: TGCGCCAGCAGTGAGACGAGGGCTGGGACCCAGTACTTC.

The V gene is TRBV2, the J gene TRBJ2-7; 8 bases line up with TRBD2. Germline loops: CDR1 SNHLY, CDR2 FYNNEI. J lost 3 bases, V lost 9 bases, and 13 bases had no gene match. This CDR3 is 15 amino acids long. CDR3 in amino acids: CASSIGSGGHYEQYF. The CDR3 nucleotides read TGTGCCAGTTCAATTGGCAGCGGGGGCCACTACGAGCAGTACTTC.

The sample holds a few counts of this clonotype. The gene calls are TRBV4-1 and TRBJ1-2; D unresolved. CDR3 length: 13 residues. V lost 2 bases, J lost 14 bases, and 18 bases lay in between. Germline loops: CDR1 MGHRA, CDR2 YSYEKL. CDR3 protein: CASSQTDTLGRTF. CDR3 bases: TGCGCCAGCAGCCAAACCGATACACTTGGACGGACCTTC.

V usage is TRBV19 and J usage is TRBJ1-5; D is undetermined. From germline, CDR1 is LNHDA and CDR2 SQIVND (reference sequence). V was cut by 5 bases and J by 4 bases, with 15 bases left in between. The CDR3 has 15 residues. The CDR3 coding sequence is TGTGCCAGTAGTCCTGTTGGGATTGGTAATCAGCCCCAGCATTTT. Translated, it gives CASSPVGIGNQPQHF.

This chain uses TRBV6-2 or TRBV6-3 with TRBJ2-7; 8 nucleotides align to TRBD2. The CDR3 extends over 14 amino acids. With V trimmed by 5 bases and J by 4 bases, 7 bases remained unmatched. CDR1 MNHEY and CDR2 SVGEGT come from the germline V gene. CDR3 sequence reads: CASSSGSGKYEQYF. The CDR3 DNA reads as TGTGCCAGCAGTAGCGGGAGTGGAAAGTACGAGCAGTACTTC.

CDR3 bases: TGTGCCCGGAAGTCCCAGGGAGACACTGAAGCTTTCTTT. It translates to CARKSQGDTEAFF. The chain is built from TRBV30 and TRBJ1-1; a possible D gene is TRBD1 (5 bases). Germline lookup yields CDR1 GTSNPN and CDR2 SVGIG (reference sequence). Trimming removed 8 bases from V and 3 bases from J, with 16 bases in between. The CDR3 runs 13 residues.

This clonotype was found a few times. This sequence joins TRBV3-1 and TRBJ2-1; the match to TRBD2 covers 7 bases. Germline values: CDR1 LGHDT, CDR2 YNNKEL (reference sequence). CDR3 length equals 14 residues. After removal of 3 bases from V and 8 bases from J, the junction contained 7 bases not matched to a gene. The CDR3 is CASSQAGVFHEQFF. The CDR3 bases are TGTGCCAGCAGCCAGGCGGGAGTTTTCCATGAGCAGTTCTTC.

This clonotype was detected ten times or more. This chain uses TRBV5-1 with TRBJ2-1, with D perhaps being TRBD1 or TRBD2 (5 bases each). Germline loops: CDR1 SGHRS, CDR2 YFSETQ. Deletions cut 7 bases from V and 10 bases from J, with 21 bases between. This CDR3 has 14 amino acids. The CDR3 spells CASAYGAGYGEQFF. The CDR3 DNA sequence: TGCGCCAGCGCCTACGGGGCCGGGTACGGCGAGCAGTTCTTC.

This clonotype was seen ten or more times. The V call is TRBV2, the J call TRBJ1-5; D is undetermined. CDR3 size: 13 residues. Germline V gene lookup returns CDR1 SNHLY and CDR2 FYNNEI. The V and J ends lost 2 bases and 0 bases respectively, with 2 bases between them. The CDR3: CASSEFSNQPQHF. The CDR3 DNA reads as TGTGCCAGCAGTGAATTTAGCAATCAGCCCCAGCATTTT.

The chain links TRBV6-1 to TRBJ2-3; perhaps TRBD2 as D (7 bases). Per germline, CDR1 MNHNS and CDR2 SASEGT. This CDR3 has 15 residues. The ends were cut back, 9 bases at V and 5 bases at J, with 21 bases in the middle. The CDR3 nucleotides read TGTGCCAGTTGCCGAGGGGGGGCGCCCGGAGATACGCAGTATTTT. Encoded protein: CASCRGGAPGDTQYF.

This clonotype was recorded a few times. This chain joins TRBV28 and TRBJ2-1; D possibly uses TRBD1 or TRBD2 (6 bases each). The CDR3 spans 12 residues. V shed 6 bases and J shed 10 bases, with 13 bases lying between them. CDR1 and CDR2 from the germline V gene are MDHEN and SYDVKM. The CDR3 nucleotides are TGTGCCAGCAGACAAGGGGGGCACGAGCAGTTCTTC. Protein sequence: CASRQGGHEQFF.